The 2 T cell receptor beta chains below come from one sample, sequenced in a study of blood T cell repertoires in COVID-19. Sequencing was performed with immunoSEQ multiplex PCR; in TCRdb, only in-frame clones are kept and a portion is missing. The sample lists around 100,000 clones, over 80% occurring once. Sequencing input: peripheral blood. Every receptor here comes from a woman aged 70-85 years with acute or convalescent COVID-19.

This clone was observed a handful of times. Here the CDR3 reads CAGGGRGASNQPQHF. The CDR3 nucleotides are TGTGCCGGGGGAGGGAGGGGGGCTAGCAATCAGCCCCAGCATTTT. The V call is TRBV6-6, the J call TRBJ1-5, with D possibly TRBD1 on 6 matching bases. The CDR3 runs 15 residues. The V gene's germline CDR1 is MNHNY and CDR2 SVGAGI (reference sequence). Trimming cost V 11 bases and J 0 bases, with 17 bases left between them.

The chain has TRBV3-1 (or the pseudogene TRBV3-2) and TRBJ2-1, with 9 bases identical to TRBD2. V lost 0 bases to trimming and J lost 7 bases; unmatched junction nucleotides: 10. This CDR3 comprises 17 residues. CDR1 and CDR2 (germline): LGHDT, YNNKEL (reference sequence). The CDR3 region is CASSQDRRLAGRNEQFF. In nucleotides, the CDR3 is TGTGCCAGCAGCCAAGATCGACGTCTAGCGGGGCGTAATGAGCAGTTCTTC.